These 5 T cell receptor beta chains originate from one sample sequenced in a study of blood T cell repertoires in COVID-19. Sequenced by immunoSEQ multiplex PCR; TCRdb stores in-frame clones only, minus some. Here the sample spans under 250,000 clones, approximately 90% being singletons. The source material was peripheral blood. The receptors come from a woman aged 25 to 39 with COVID-19, enrolled during active disease.

The CDR3 bases are TGTGCCAGTAGTATAGGTGCAGGGGGTCGGGTTCATGGCTACACCTTC. It codes for CASSIGAGGRVHGYTF. The chain has TRBV19 and TRBJ1-2, with 7 positions matching TRBD1. CDR1 and CDR2 (germline): LNHDA, SQIVND (reference sequence). The CDR3 has 16 amino acids. The junction had 11 bases not matched to a gene; V was cut back by 1 base and J by 6 bases.

The J gene is TRBJ1-5, the V gene TRBV19, with TRBD1 identical over 9 bases. The CDR3 contains 17 residues. Germline V gene data show CDR1 as LNHDA and CDR2 as SQIVND (reference sequence). V was clipped by 6 bases and J by 0 bases; unmatched bases: 9. CDR3 nucleotides: TGTGCCAGTAGGATGCTTCCGGGACAGGGTAGCAATCAGCCCCAGCATTTT. It codes for CASRMLPGQGSNQPQHF.

This clone was picked up a small number of times. The DNA of the CDR3 is TGCAGTGCTAGTAAGGCGGGGAGGTTTACCGGGGAGCTGTTTTTT. It yields the protein CSASKAGRFTGELFF. V gene TRBV20-1 combines with J gene TRBJ2-2; TRBD2 might be the D (6 bases). The V and J ends lost 3 bases and 5 bases respectively, with 16 bases between them. Germline V gene lookup returns CDR1 DFQATT and CDR2 SNEGSKA (reference sequence). This CDR3 comprises 15 residues.

This chain uses TRBV6-5 with TRBJ2-7, with TRBD2 matching over 12 bases. The CDR3 runs 15 residues. The V and J ends lost 4 bases and 2 bases, in that order; junction bases with no gene match: 3. In germline, CDR1 is MNHEY, CDR2 SVGAGI. The CDR3 region is CASSSLAGGTYEQYF. The DNA for the CDR3 is TGTGCCAGCAGTTCTCTAGCGGGGGGGACCTACGAGCAGTACTTC.

V and J are TRBV4-3 and TRBJ2-3; 9 nucleotides agree with TRBD2. The V and J ends lost 1 base and 4 bases, in that order; junction bases with no gene match: 12. The CDR3 totals 18 residues. Germline CDR1 is LGHNA and CDR2 is YSLEER. The CDR3 is CASSQGPSAGGLSDTQYF. The CDR3 DNA reads as TGCGCCAGCAGCCAAGGGCCTTCGGCGGGGGGGCTCTCAGATACGCAGTATTTT.